Following are 20 T cell receptor beta chains from one sample sequenced in a study of blood T cell repertoires in COVID-19. Sequencing was performed with immunoSEQ multiplex PCR; in TCRdb, only in-frame clones are kept and a portion is missing. The data show under 200,000 clones, roughly nine tenths seen once. The source material was peripheral blood. The receptor source for this set is a man aged 55 to 70 with acute or convalescent COVID-19.

The chain recombines TRBV19 with TRBJ2-7, with TRBD1 as a possible D gene (6 bases). The V gene lost 11 bases and the J gene lost 0 bases, with 14 bases spanning the gap. Germline CDR1 LNHDA, CDR2 SQIVND (reference sequence). This CDR3 is 13 amino acids long. CDR3: CAHTGDNSYEQYV. As DNA, the CDR3 is TGTGCCCATACCGGGGACAACTCCTACGAGCAGTACGTC.

In its sample, this clone was seen a few times. The genes are TRBV7-3 and TRBJ2-2, with TRBD2 matching 7 bases. Germline V CDR1 and CDR2: SGHTA, FQGTGA. Trimming cost V 0 bases and J 1 base; bases outside gene matches: 5. The CDR3 runs to 17 residues. CDR3 loop: CASSLTRASGNTGELFF. The DNA for the CDR3 is TGTGCCAGCAGCTTAACGAGGGCTAGCGGGAACACCGGGGAGCTGTTTTTT.

The V call is TRBV6-5, the J call TRBJ1-1; D may be TRBD1 (6 bases). CDR3 length: 13 residues. The V gene lost 7 bases and the J gene lost 3 bases, with 12 bases spanning the gap. Per the germline V gene, CDR1 is MNHEY and CDR2 is SVGAGI. Here the CDR3 reads CASTRKGDTEAFF. For the CDR3, the DNA is TGTGCCAGCACCAGAAAGGGGGACACTGAAGCTTTCTTT.

This clone was counted only a few times. The chain links TRBV14 to TRBJ1-2; D call uncertain. Germline-derived CDR1 and CDR2 are SGHDN and FVKESK. V was cut by 0 bases and J by 4 bases, with 9 bases left in between. CDR3 size: 14 residues. The CDR3 reads CASSQDGRSYGYTF. CDR3 in DNA: TGTGCCAGCAGCCAAGATGGGAGATCCTATGGCTACACCTTC.

The chain is built from TRBV7-9 and TRBJ2-7; the D gene is possibly TRBD2 (6 bases). The CDR3 totals 14 residues. Germline V gives CDR1 SEHNR, CDR2 FQNEAQ (reference sequence). Trimming left V 1 base short and J 5 bases short, with 12 bases between. CDR3 sequence (DNA): TGTGCCAGCAGCTTAGTCGCGGGAATCCACGAGCAGTACGTC. This encodes CASSLVAGIHEQYV.

This rearrangement joins TRBV7-9 to TRBJ2-5, with D possibly being TRBD1 (7 bases). Per the germline V gene, CDR1 is SEHNR and CDR2 is FQNEAQ (reference sequence). The CDR3 runs to 15 residues. V gave up 5 bases and J gave up 5 bases, with 18 bases separating them. The CDR3 nucleotides are TGTGCCAGCAGCGACTATAGCAGGGGGAGGGAGACCCAGTACTTC. Amino acid sequence: CASSDYSRGRETQYF.

This chain uses TRBV29-1 with TRBJ1-5; D is ambiguous. CDR1 is SQVTM and CDR2 is ANQGSEA in the germline V gene. The ends were cut back, 5 bases at V and 7 bases at J, with 15 bases in the middle. The CDR3 extends over 13 amino acids. Here the CDR3 DNA reads TGCAGCGTTCCCGACTCGGGGTGGCAGCCCCAGCATTTT. Amino acids: CSVPDSGWQPQHF.

The chain uses TRBV6-5 and TRBJ2-1; D perhaps matches TRBD1 (5 bases). This CDR3 spans 14 amino acids. V was shortened by 0 bases and J by 4 bases, with 7 bases between the two germline ends. Germline CDR1 is MNHEY and CDR2 is SVGAGI. This chain's CDR3 is CASSYSTAYNEQFF. The CDR3 DNA is TGTGCCAGCAGTTACTCGACAGCATACAATGAGCAGTTCTTC.

CDR3 bases: TGCGCCAGCAGCTTGGTGACAGGGCCTGGGGTGAACACTGAAGCTTTCTTT. The encoded protein is CASSLVTGPGVNTEAFF. The rearrangement links TRBV5-1 to TRBJ1-1; TRBD1 matches at 7 bases. Germline V gives CDR1 SGHRS, CDR2 YFSETQ. The CDR3 has 17 amino acids. V gave up 0 bases and J gave up 0 bases; unmatched junction bases: 8.

This clone has only one observation. The chain couples TRBV25-1 to TRBJ2-1; 7 nucleotides agree with TRBD1. Trimming took 8 bases from V and 10 from J; bases not matched to a gene: 11. Germline values: CDR1 MGHDK, CDR2 SYGVNS. The CDR3 has 13 residues. CDR3 DNA: TGTGCCAGCTTTCCCCAGACAGGGTTGGAGCAGTTCTTC. This gives the protein CASFPQTGLEQFF.

The V gene is TRBV30, the J gene TRBJ1-2, with 7 nucleotides matching TRBD1. Germline CDR1 GTSNPN, CDR2 SVGIG (reference sequence). The trim removed 5 bases at V and 4 bases at J, leaving 10 bases unmatched. The CDR3 loop spans 14 amino acids. In nucleotides, the CDR3 is TGTGCCTGGGACCGAGGAGGGGGCGGCTATGGCTACACCTTC. Amino acid sequence: CAWDRGGGGYGYTF.

The chain uses TRBV10-3 and TRBJ1-2, with 9 bases identical to TRBD1. Unmatched junction bases numbered 1, after V lost 0 bases and J lost 2 bases. Germline-derived CDR1 and CDR2 are ENHRY and SYGVKD. This CDR3 has 15 residues. CDR3 DNA: TGTGCCATCAGTGAGTCGGACAGGGGAAACTATGGCTACACCTTC. It yields the protein CAISESDRGNYGYTF.

Concerning this clone itself: The sample holds other DNA sequences that translate to the same CDR3. V and J are TRBV18 and TRBJ1-2; 10 positions agree with TRBD1. CDR1 and CDR2 from the germline V gene are KGHSH and LQKENI. V shed 3 bases, J shed 2 bases, and the junction held 0 bases outside the gene matches. This CDR3 contains 14 residues. For the CDR3, the DNA is TGTGCCAGCTCACCGGGACAGGGGAACTATGGCTACACCTTC. This codes for CASSPGQGNYGYTF.

The genes are TRBV5-8 and TRBJ1-3; D ambiguous. Trimming pared 2 bases from V and 0 bases from J, leaving 15 bases between. CDR1 is SGHTS and CDR2 is YDEGEE in the germline V gene. CDR3 length: 17 amino acids. CDR3 in amino acids: CASSFWAGGTSGNTIYF. The CDR3 region has the DNA TGTGCCAGCAGCTTTTGGGCGGGAGGCACCTCTGGAAACACCATATATTTT.

The chain combines TRBV11-1 with TRBJ1-1; 8 nucleotides align to TRBD1. There are 14 residues in the CDR3. V lost 4 bases to trimming and J lost 4 bases; unmatched junction nucleotides: 5. Germline V gene data show CDR1 as SGHAT and CDR2 as FQDESV (reference sequence). The CDR3 sequence: CASSSGQGGTEAFF. DNA of the CDR3: TGTGCCAGCAGCTCTGGACAGGGAGGCACTGAAGCTTTCTTT.

The CDR3 loop is CAWTGGNEQFF. CDR3 bases: TGTGCCTGGACAGGGGGGAATGAGCAGTTCTTC. V and J are TRBV30 and TRBJ2-1; D is possibly TRBD1 (7 bases). Trimming left V 4 bases short and J 7 bases short, with 8 bases between. CDR3 length: 11 amino acids. Germline V gives CDR1 GTSNPN, CDR2 SVGIG (reference sequence).

The chain is built from TRBV5-6 and TRBJ2-7; maybe TRBD1 (6 bases). Trimming took 4 bases from V and 2 from J, leaving 13 bases between them. Germline-derived CDR1 and CDR2 are SGHDT and YYEEEE. The CDR3 is 14 residues long. In nucleotides, the CDR3 is TGTGCCAGCAGCCGCGGTGGACAGACCTACGAGCAGTACTTC. It is translated as CASSRGGQTYEQYF.

This chain joins TRBV6-5 and TRBJ2-4; perhaps TRBD1 as D (6 bases). The CDR3 consists of 15 residues. V lost 5 bases and J 0 bases, leaving 11 bases between the germline ends. CDR1 is MNHEY and CDR2 is SVGAGI in the germline V gene. This chain's CDR3 is CASSRTGKAKNIQYF. The DNA for the CDR3 is TGTGCCAGCAGTAGAACAGGGAAAGCCAAAAACATTCAGTACTTC.

This clone was picked up one time. Other nucleotide sequences in the sample specify the same CDR3. The chain uses TRBV5-6 and TRBJ1-2, with TRBD1 identical over 8 bases. Looked up from germline, CDR1 is SGHDT and CDR2 is YYEEEE. Trimming removed 1 base from V and 4 bases from J; junction bases left unmatched: 3. This CDR3 region has 14 residues. CDR3 residues: CASSLTGGGYGYTF. DNA of the CDR3: TGTGCCAGCAGCTTGACAGGGGGGGGCTATGGCTACACCTTC.

This clone was seen repeatedly, ten times or more. Here the CDR3 reads CASSRPTLSPEQYV. CDR3 nucleotide sequence: TGTGCCAGCAGCCGGCCGACTCTCTCCCCCGAGCAGTACGTC. The J gene is TRBJ2-7, the V gene TRBV6-2 or TRBV6-3; D not resolved. The V gene lost 6 bases and the J gene lost 6 bases, with 18 bases spanning the gap. This CDR3 region has 14 residues. Germline V gene data show CDR1 as MNHEY and CDR2 as SVGEGT.